Listed below are T cell receptor beta chains from one sample, sequenced in a study of quantifying T cell responses using KT2 cells. TCRdb reanalysed the UMI-ligation and nested PCR reads using MiXCR and keeps one entry per CDR3 protein. The sample includes around 50,000 distinct CDR3 sequences, approximately 10% seen only once; the top ten take 8.5% to 12%. Sequencing was carried out using PBMCs spiked with cells of the T cell clone KT2. All receptors come from a human donor. CDR3s include the opening cysteine and the closing phenylalanine or tryptophan. D genes are given only for firm matches. For some rows the clone size is stated as once, few or many, or as a class when expanded; others skip it.

14 TRBJ1-2 TRBV13 TRBD1 many CASSSRTGSDGYTF TGTGCCAGCAGCTCCCGGACAGGGAGCGATGGCTACACCTTC
16 TRBJ1-2 TRBV27 - once CASSLSGSIWNYGYTF TGTGCCAGCAGTTTATCCGGTTCCATTTGGAACTATGGCTACACCTTC
11 TRBJ2-3 TRBV29-1 - - CSVGSGTRIAF -
14 TRBJ2-1 TRBV12-5 TRBD2 few CASGLAGDYNEQFF TGTGCTAGTGGGCTTGCGGGAGATTACAATGAGCAGTTCTTC
14 TRBJ2-7 TRBV7-9 TRBD1 few CASSLGDRAGEQYF TGTGCCAGCAGCTTAGGGGACAGGGCGGGCGAGCAGTACTTC
15 TRBJ1-5 TRBV4-3 - many CASSQDRSENQPQHF TGCGCCAGCAGCCAAGATCGGTCCGAGAATCAGCCCCAGCATTTT
14 TRBJ2-1 TRBV7-8 - few CASSSEVAVNEQFF TGTGCCAGCAGCTCCGAGGTAGCGGTCAATGAGCAGTTCTTC
16 TRBJ2-3 TRBV7-2 TRBD2 - CASSLSVLAGEDTQYF TGTGCCAGCAGCTTAAGTGTACTAGCGGGGGAGGATACGCAGTATTTT
19 TRBJ2-5 TRBV5-6 TRBD1 medium-sized CASSGPPGQRGRRQETQYF TGTGCCAGCAGCGGACCCCCGGGACAGCGAGGACGTCGTCAAGAGACCCAGTACTTC
17 TRBJ2-2 TRBV6-5 TRBD1 - CASSYSRDRSNTGELFF TGTGCCAGCAGTTACTCGAGGGACAGGTCGAACACCGGGGAGCTGTTTTTT
15 TRBJ2-7 TRBV27 TRBD2 - CASSLGAGVAYEQYF TGTGCCAGCAGTTTAGGAGCGGGGGTCGCCTACGAGCAGTACTTC
14 TRBJ2-7 TRBV3-1 - few CASSQMTGSYEQYF TGTGCCAGCAGCCAAATGACAGGCTCCTACGAGCAGTACTTC
14 TRBJ1-2 TRBV28 - few CASSLGASVGGYTF TGTGCCAGCAGTTTAGGAGCGTCGGTGGGTGGCTACACCTTC
16 TRBJ1-3 TRBV25-1 - few CASSDTATDSGNTIYF TGTGCCAGCAGTGATACCGCCACGGACTCTGGAAACACCATATATTTT
16 TRBJ2-1 TRBV15 TRBD2 few CATSSAAGGLYNEQFF TGTGCCACCAGCTCGGCGGCGGGGGGCTTATACAATGAGCAGTTCTTC
17 TRBJ2-7 TRBV4-2 TRBD2 few CASSHGGGTSGRGEKYF TGTGCCAGCAGCCATGGGGGCGGGACTAGCGGGAGAGGGGAAAAGTACTTC